The T cell receptor beta chain under discussion was sequenced for a study of CD8+ T cells in alopecia areata. This CDR3 has 16 residues. The V gene end was trimmed by 1 base and the J gene end by 1 base; junction bases not matched to a gene: 3. The germline CDR1 and CDR2 sequences are MGHRA and YSYEKL. Regarding this clone: The target antigen is unknown.

RNA, once extracted, was reverse transcribed into cDNA for use as the sequencing template. Method: immunoSEQ multiplex PCR; TCRdb's copy keeps in-frame clones and lacks some. The sample shows 100,000 to 140,000 clones, 65% to 85% of them seen only once. Study-wide findings and caveats: Because of a solitary nonresponder, the connection of baseline CD8+ expansion to response stays uncertain.

The treatment was: oral pan-JAK inhibitor, 5-10 mg twice daily. Cell sorting was applied to PBMCs, and CD4+ and CD8+ T cells were collected. This TCR was sampled from a human donor with alopecia areata. The V and J genes are TRBV4-1 and TRBJ2-3, with 9 bases aligning to TRBD2. The specimen comprised CD8+ T cells sorted from blood, sampled at week 24, from a patient treated with tofacitinib. The CDR3: CASSQVSSGGTDTQYF. Here the CDR3 DNA reads TGCGCCAGCAGCCAAGTTTCTAGCGGGGGCACAGATACGCAGTATTTT.